These 11 T cell receptor beta chains came from one sample sequenced in a study of memory CD4+ T cells and cytomegalovirus serostatus. TCRdb's copy holds only in-frame clones and misses some; the assay was immunoSEQ multiplex PCR. The sample contains just under 65,000 clones, roughly four fifths of which appear only once. The sort gate was single viable CD3+CD4+CD8-CD45RO+ cells for memory CD4+ T cells. Sequenced input: memory CD4+ T cells from blood. The source is an adult in good health and CMV-seronegative.

This chain joins TRBV6-7 and TRBJ1-3, with D unresolved. TRBV6-7 is reported as an ORF; its role is uncertain. V lost 8 bases and J 0 bases, leaving 11 bases between the germline ends. The CDR3 is made up of 14 amino acids. The CDR3 DNA follows: TGTGCCAGCGTGGTTGACCTCTCTGGAAACACCATATATTTT. Translation gives CASVVDLSGNTIYF.

This clone was observed a single time. This chain joins TRBV15 and TRBJ2-1; D is perhaps TRBD2 (6 bases). The CDR3 extends over 13 amino acids. V was cut by 0 bases and J by 12 bases, with 12 bases left in between. Germline loops: CDR1 LNHNV, CDR2 YYDKDF (reference sequence). The CDR3 region is CATSRDLGEAQFF. In DNA, the CDR3 is TGTGCCACCAGCAGAGATCTCGGGGAGGCGCAGTTCTTC.

V usage is TRBV11-2 and J usage is TRBJ2-5, with 7 bases fitting TRBD1. V shed 2 bases and J 1 base; nucleotides not matched to a gene: 4. Germline V gene data show CDR1 as SGHAT and CDR2 as FQNNGV. This CDR3 has 15 residues. CDR3 sequence: CASSLWGQTQETQYF. The CDR3 region has the DNA TGTGCCAGCAGCTTATGGGGACAGACCCAAGAGACCCAGTACTTC.

DNA of the CDR3: TGTGCCAGCTCACCGAGTAGTAGGTCCCGAGGGAATGAGCAGTTCTTC. It is translated as CASSPSSRSRGNEQFF. The V and J genes are TRBV18 and TRBJ2-1; D is possibly TRBD2 (5 bases). The CDR3 covers 16 residues. V lost 3 bases and J 7 bases, leaving 19 bases between the germline ends. CDR1 and CDR2 (germline): KGHSH, LQKENI.

This chain joins TRBV5-8 and TRBJ1-5; D may be TRBD1 (6 bases). The CDR3 runs to 15 residues. Trimming pared 0 bases from V and 2 bases from J, leaving 9 bases between. Germline V gene lookup returns CDR1 SGHTS and CDR2 YDEGEE. The CDR3 spells CASSLGTVGNQPQHF. The CDR3, as DNA: TGTGCCAGCAGCTTGGGGACAGTAGGCAATCAGCCCCAGCATTTT.

In this sample, this clone turned up a few times. The chain couples TRBV28 to TRBJ2-7; no reliable D call. Germline-derived CDR1 and CDR2 are MDHEN and SYDVKM. The CDR3 length is 13 residues. Trimming removed 7 bases from V and 0 bases from J, with 10 bases in between. The CDR3 is CASMPQNSYEQYF. The CDR3 nucleotides are TGTGCCAGCATGCCGCAGAACTCCTACGAGCAGTACTTC.

This sequence joins TRBV19 and TRBJ1-4; perhaps TRBD1 as D (5 bases). Per germline, CDR1 LNHDA and CDR2 SQIVND (reference sequence). Trimming pared 6 bases from V and 0 bases from J, leaving 8 bases between. The CDR3 has 14 residues. CDR3 bases: TGTGCCAGTAGGCAGGGTGCAACTAATGAAAAACTGTTTTTT. It encodes CASRQGATNEKLFF.

The chain joins TRBV7-9 to TRBJ2-3, with a weak D call TRBD2 (6 bases). CDR1 SEHNR and CDR2 FQNEAQ come from the germline V gene (reference sequence). The V end lost 4 bases, the J end lost 5 bases, and 16 bases lay between the germline ends. CDR3 length: 15 amino acids. The CDR3 DNA sequence: TGTGCCAGCAGCTCATCATATCAGGGAGGAGATACGCAGTATTTT. It specifies CASSSSYQGGDTQYF.

This clone was detected only a few times. The CDR3: CASSSAATNEKLFF. CDR3 nucleotide sequence: TGCGCCAGCAGCTCGGCTGCAACTAATGAAAAACTGTTTTTT. The chain links TRBV5-1 to TRBJ1-4; D unresolved. From germline, CDR1 is SGHRS and CDR2 YFSETQ. The V end lost 3 bases, the J end lost 0 bases, and 6 bases lay between the germline ends. This CDR3 region has 14 residues.

The chain links TRBV7-6 to TRBJ2-2, with 16 bases identical to TRBD2. Germline trimming cut 4 bases from V and 4 bases from J; bases unmatched to any gene: 9. Germline CDR1 and CDR2: SGHVS and FNYEAQ. The CDR3 has 19 residues. In nucleotides, the CDR3 is TGTGCCAGCAGCTGGAAGGGACTAGCGGGAGGGTCTAGCACCGGGGAGCTGTTTTTT. Protein product: CASSWKGLAGGSSTGELFF.

DNA of the CDR3: TGTGCCAGCAGTTTTCAGGGAGGAAACACCATATATTTT. It translates to CASSFQGGNTIYF. The chain has TRBV28 and TRBJ1-3; tentative D call: TRBD1 (5 bases). The CDR3 contains 13 residues. Germline assignment: CDR1 MDHEN and CDR2 SYDVKM. The ends were cut back, 3 bases at V and 4 bases at J, with 7 bases in the middle.